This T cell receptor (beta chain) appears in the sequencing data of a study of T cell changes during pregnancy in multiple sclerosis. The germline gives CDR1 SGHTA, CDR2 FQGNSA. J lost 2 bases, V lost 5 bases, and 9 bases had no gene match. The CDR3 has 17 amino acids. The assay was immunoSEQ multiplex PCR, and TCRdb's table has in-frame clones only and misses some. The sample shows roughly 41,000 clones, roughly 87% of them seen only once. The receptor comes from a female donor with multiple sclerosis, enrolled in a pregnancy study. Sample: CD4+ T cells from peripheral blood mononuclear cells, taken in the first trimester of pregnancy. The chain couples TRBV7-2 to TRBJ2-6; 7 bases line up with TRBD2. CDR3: CASSPRDYGTGANVLTF. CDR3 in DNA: TGTGCCAGCAGCCCTCGGGACTATGGTACTGGGGCCAACGTCCTGACTTTC.